There are many counts of the clone carrying this T cell receptor (beta chain). Its antigen is undetermined. V lost 0 bases to trimming and J lost 5 bases; unmatched junction nucleotides: 15. The CDR3 is 20 amino acids. CDR1 and CDR2 (germline): MNHEY, SVGEGT. The source of the sample is a study of metastatic and nonmetastatic thyroid tumors. Study background: Comparison of repertoires was carried out across blood and tumor or nodule tissue from malignant and benign thyroid patients. Study results and caveats: Reported TCR beta diversity, measured in blood and tumor, was significantly higher for malignant thyroid tumors than for benign nodules.

MiXCR reprocessed the PCR reads for TCRdb. The table includes tens of thousands of clones, about 17% detected once. Nobody among the patients had been given any treatment before thyroid surgery. This clonotype was obtained from a female donor with papillary thyroid cancer or a benign thyroid nodule (not recorded which). Some clones in this sample may be carry-over from other donors' samples. Sequencing was carried out using blood. The rearrangement links TRBV6-2 or TRBV6-3 to TRBJ2-5; TRBD2 matches at 13 bases. The CDR3 reads CASSYSLRTSGSELGETQYF. The CDR3 region has the DNA TGTGCCAGCAGTTACTCCCTAAGGACTAGCGGGAGCGAGTTGGGGGAGACCCAGTACTTC.